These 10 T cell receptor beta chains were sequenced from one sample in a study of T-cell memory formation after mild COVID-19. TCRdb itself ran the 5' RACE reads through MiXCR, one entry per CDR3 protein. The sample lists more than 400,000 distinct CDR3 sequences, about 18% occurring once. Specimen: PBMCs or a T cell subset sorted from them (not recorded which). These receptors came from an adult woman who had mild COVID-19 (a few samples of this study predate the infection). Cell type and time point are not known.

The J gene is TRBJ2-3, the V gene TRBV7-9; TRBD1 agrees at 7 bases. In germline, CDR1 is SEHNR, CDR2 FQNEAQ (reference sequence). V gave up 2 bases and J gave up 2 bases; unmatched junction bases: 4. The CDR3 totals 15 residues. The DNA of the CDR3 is TGTGCCAGCAGCTTATTGACAGGGACCACAGATACGCAGTATTTT. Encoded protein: CASSLLTGTTDTQYF.

The DNA of the CDR3 is TGCGTGGCACAGAGCTCCTACAATGAGCAGTTCTTC. Translation gives CVAQSSYNEQFF. The V gene is TRBV29-1, the J gene TRBJ2-1; D gene unclear. CDR1 is SQVTM, CDR2 ANQGSEA, per germline. The CDR3 sequence is 12 residues long.

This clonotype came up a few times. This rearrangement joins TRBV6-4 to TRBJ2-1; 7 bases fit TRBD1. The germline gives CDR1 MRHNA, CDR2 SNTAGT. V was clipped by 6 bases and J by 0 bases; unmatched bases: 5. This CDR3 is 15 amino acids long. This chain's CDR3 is CASSGTADSYNEQFF. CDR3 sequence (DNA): TGTGCCAGCAGCGGGACAGCCGACTCCTACAATGAGCAGTTCTTC.

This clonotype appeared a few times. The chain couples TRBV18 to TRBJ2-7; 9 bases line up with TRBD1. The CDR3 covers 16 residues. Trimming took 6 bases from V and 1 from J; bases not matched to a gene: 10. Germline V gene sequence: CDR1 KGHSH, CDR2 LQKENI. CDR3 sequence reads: CASSGPQGANSYEQYF. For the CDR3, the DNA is TGTGCCAGCTCCGGTCCACAGGGGGCCAATTCCTACGAGCAGTACTTC.

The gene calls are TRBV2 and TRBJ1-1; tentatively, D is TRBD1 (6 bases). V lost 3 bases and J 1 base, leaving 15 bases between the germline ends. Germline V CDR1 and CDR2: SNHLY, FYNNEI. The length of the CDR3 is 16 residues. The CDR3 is CASSDALGDKNTEAFF. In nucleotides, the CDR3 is TGTGCCAGCAGTGATGCCCTCGGGGACAAGAACACTGAAGCTTTCTTT.

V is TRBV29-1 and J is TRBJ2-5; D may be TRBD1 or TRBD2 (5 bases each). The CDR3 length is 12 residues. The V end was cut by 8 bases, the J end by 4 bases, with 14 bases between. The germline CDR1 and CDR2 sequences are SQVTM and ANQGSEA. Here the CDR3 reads CSSWDQGETQYF. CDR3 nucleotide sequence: TGCAGCTCCTGGGACCAGGGAGAGACCCAGTACTTC.

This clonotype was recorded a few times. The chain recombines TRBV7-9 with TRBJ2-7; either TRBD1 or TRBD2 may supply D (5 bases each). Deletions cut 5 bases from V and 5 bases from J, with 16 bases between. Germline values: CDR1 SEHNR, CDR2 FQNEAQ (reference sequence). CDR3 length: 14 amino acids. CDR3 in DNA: TGTGCCAGCAGCCCGGGACCAAACCCGAACGAGCAGTACTTC. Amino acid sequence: CASSPGPNPNEQYF.

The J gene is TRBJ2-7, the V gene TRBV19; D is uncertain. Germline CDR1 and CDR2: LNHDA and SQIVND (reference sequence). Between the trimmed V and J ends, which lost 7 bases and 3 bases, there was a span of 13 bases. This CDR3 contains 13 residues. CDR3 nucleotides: TGTGCCAGTATAAGTCCGGGTGGCTACGAGCAGTACTTC. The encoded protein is CASISPGGYEQYF. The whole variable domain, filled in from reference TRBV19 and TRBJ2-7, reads DGGITQSPKYLFRKEGQNVTLSCEQNLNHDAMYWYRQDPGQGLRLIYYSQIVNDFQKGDIAEGYSVSREKKESFPLTVTSAQKNPTAFYLCASISPGGYEQYFGPGTRLTVT.

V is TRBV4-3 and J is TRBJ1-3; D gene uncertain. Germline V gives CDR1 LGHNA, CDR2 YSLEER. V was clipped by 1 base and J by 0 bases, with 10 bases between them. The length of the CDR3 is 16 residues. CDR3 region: CASSQGAGISGNTIYF. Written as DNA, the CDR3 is TGCGCCAGCAGCCAAGGGGCCGGGATCTCTGGAAACACCATATATTTT.

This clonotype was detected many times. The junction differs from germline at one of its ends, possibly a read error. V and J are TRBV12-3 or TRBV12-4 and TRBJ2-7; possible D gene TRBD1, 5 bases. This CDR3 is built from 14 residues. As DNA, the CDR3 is TGCGCCAGCAGCTTGTTAGGGGCTTCCTACGAGCAGTACTTC. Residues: CASSLLGASYEQYF.